Listed here is a single T cell receptor (beta chain). This specimen comes from a study of T-cell reconstitution after alpha-beta-depleted transplantation in children. The CDR3 sequence is 14 residues long. V lost 3 bases and J lost 0, with 9 bases in between. Germline CDR1 is DFQATT and CDR2 is SNEGSKA (reference sequence). Library preparation (for TCRbeta) was performed with unique molecular identifiers. TCRdb passed the PCR reads through MiXCR, listing each CDR3 protein once. The sample records some 500,000 distinct CDR3 sequences, around 18% being singletons. The sequenced sample was PBMCs from the stem cell graft donor, obtained from the stem cell graft. This chain links TRBV20-1 with TRBJ1-5, with D possibly being TRBD1 (5 bases). The TCR was taken from a human donor who donated a stem cell graft to a child with acute lymphoblastic leukemia. CDR3 loop: CSASDQGSNQPQHF. CDR3 DNA sequence: TGCAGTGCTAGTGACCAGGGTAGCAATCAGCCCCAGCATTTT.